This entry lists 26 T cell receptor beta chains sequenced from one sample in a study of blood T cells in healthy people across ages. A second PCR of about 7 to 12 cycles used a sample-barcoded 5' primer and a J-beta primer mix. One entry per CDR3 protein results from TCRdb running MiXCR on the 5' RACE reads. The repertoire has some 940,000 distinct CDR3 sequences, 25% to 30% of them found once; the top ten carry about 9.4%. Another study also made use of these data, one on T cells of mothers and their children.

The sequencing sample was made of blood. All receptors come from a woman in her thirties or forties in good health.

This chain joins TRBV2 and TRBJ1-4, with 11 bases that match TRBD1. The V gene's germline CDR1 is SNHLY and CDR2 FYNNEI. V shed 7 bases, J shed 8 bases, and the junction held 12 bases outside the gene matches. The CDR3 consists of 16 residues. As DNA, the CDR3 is TGTGCCAGCATCGGACAGGGGGCCTTAGGAATGGAAAAACTGTTTTTT. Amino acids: CASIGQGALGMEKLFF.

DNA of the CDR3: TGCAGTGTCCCAGGGACAGGGTTTTACGAGCAGTACTTC. It codes for CSVPGTGFYEQYF. V gene TRBV20-1 combines with J gene TRBJ2-7, with TRBD1 identical over 9 bases. Germline CDR1 and CDR2: DFQATT and SNEGSKA (reference sequence). V lost 7 bases, J lost 4 bases, and 8 bases stayed unmatched. The CDR3 contains 13 residues.

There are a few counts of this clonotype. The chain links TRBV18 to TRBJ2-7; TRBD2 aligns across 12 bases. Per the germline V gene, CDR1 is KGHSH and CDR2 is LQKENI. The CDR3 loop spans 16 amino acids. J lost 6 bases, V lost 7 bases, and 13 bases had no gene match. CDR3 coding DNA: TGTGCCAGCTGCTCGACTAGCGGGGGACCCCCCGGCGAGCAGTACTTC. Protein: CASCSTSGGPPGEQYF.

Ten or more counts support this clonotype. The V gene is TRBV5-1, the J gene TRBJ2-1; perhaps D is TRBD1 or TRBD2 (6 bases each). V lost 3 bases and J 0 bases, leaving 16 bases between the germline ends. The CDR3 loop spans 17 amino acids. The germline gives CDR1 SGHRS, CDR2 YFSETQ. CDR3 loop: CASSSGGLLSSYNEQFF. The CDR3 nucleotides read TGCGCCAGCAGCTCCGGGGGCTTGCTGAGCTCCTACAATGAGCAGTTCTTC.

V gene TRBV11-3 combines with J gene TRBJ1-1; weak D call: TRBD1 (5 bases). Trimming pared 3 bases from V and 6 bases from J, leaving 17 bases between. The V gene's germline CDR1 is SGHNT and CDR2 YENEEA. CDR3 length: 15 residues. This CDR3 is CASSFGGDSAAEAFF. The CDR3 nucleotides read TGTGCCAGCAGCTTCGGAGGGGATAGCGCCGCTGAAGCTTTCTTT.

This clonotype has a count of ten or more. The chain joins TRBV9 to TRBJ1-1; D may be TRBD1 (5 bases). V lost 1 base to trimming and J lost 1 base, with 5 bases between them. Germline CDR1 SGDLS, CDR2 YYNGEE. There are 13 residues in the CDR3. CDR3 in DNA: TGTGCCAGCAGCGTACAGGGGAACACTGAAGCTTTCTTT. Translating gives CASSVQGNTEAFF.

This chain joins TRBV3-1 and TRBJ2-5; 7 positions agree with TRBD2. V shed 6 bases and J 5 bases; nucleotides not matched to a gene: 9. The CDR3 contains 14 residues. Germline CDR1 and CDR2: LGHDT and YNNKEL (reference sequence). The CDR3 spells CASSVAGVAETQYF. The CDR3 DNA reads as TGTGCCAGCAGTGTGGCGGGGGTGGCGGAGACCCAGTACTTC.

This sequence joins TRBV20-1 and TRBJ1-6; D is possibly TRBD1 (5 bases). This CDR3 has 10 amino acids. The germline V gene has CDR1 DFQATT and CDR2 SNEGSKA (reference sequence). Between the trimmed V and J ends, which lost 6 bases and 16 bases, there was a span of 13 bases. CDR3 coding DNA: TGCAGTGCCACGGACATGTTGCTCCACTTT. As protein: CSATDMLLHF.

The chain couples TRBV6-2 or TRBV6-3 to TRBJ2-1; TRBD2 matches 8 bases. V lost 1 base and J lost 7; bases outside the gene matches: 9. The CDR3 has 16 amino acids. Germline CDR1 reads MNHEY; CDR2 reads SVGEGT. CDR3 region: CASSYYPAGVSNEQFF. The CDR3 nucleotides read TGTGCCAGCAGTTACTACCCAGCGGGGGTATCGAATGAGCAGTTCTTC.

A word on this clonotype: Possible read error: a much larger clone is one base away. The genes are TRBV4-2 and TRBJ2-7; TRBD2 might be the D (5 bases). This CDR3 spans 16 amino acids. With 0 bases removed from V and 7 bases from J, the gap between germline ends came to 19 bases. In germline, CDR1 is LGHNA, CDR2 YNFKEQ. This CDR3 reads CASSQDQTVLGNEQYF. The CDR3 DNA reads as TGTGCCAGCAGCCAAGACCAGACTGTTCTCGGGAATGAGCAGTACTTC.

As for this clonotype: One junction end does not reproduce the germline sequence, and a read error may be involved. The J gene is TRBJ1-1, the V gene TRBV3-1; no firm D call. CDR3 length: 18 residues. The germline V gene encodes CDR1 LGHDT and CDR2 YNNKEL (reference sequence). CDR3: CASCQGHGMRARNTEAFF. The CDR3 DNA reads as TGTGCCAGCTGCCAAGGGCACGGGATGCGGGCCCGGAACACTGAAGCTTTCTTT.

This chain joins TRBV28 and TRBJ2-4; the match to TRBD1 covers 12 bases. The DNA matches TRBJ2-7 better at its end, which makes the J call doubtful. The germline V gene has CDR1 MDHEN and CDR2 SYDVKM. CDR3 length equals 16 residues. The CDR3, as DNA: TGTGCCAGCAGTCCTTACGGGACAGGGGGCTACTACGAGCAGTACTTC. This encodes CASSPYGTGGYYEQYF.

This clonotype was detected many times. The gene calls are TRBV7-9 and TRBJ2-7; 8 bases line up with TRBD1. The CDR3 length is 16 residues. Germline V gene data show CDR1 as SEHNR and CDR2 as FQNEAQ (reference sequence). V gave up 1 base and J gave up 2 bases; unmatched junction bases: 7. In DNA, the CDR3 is TGTGCCAGCAGCTTAGTCAGGACAGGGAATCCCTACGAGCAGTACTTC. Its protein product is CASSLVRTGNPYEQYF.

The CDR3 sequence: CASSLAGGFWNEQFF. The CDR3 DNA is TGTGCCAGCAGCCTAGCGGGGGGCTTTTGGAATGAGCAGTTCTTC. The V and J genes are TRBV27 and TRBJ2-1, with TRBD2 matching 11 bases. V shed 6 bases, J shed 7 bases, and the junction held 8 bases outside the gene matches. CDR3 size: 15 residues. CDR1 and CDR2 from the germline V gene are MNHEY and SMNVEV (reference sequence).

The CDR3, as DNA: TGTGCCAGCAGCCTGAGACCGGGACAGGGGAGTCCAGATACGCAGTATTTT. The encoded protein is CASSLRPGQGSPDTQYF. The chain uses TRBV7-9 and TRBJ2-3; TRBD1 aligns across 10 bases. This CDR3 spans 17 amino acids. Losses at the gene ends were 5 bases for V and 4 bases for J; bases not matched to a gene: 12. CDR1 is SEHNR, CDR2 FQNEAQ, per germline (reference sequence).

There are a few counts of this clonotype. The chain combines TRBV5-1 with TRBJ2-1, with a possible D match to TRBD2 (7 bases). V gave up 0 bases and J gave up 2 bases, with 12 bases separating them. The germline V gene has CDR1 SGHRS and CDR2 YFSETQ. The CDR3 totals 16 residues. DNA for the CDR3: TGCGCCAGCAGCTTGGGAGGGGGGGCGGCCTACAATGAGCAGTTCTTC. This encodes CASSLGGGAAYNEQFF.

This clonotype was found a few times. The CDR3, as DNA: TGCAGTGCTAAGACAGGGAGCGGTAGCACTGAAGCTTTCTTT. Translation: CSAKTGSGSTEAFF. The chain combines TRBV20-1 with TRBJ1-1, with TRBD1 matching over 7 bases. The CDR3 is 14 amino acids. Losses at the gene ends were 4 bases for V and 4 bases for J; bases not matched to a gene: 9. Germline-derived CDR1 and CDR2 are DFQATT and SNEGSKA (reference sequence).

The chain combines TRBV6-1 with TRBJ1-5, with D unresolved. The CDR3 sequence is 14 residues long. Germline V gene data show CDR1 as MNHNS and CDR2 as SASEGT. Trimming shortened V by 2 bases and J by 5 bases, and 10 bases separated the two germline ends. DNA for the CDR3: TGTGCCAGCAGTGAAAGGAGTCCCTATCAGCCCCAGCATTTT. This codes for CASSERSPYQPQHF.

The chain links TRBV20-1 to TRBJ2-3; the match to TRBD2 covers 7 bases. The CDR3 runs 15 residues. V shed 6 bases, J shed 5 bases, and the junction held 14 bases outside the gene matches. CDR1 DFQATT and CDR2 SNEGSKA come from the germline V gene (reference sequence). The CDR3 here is CSARHWGSGLDTQYF. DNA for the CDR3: TGCAGTGCCCGGCACTGGGGTAGCGGGCTAGATACGCAGTATTTT.

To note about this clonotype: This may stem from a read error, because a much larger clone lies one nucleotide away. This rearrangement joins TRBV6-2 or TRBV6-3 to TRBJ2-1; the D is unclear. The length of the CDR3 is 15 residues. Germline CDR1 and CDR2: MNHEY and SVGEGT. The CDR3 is CVSSPMSDPNNEQFF. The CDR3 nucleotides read TGTGTCAGCAGCCCTATGAGCGACCCTAACAATGAGCAGTTCTTC.

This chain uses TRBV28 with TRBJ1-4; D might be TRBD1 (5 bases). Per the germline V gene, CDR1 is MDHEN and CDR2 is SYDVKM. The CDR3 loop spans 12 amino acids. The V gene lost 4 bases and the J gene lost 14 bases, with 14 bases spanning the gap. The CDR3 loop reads CASSSGTHTLFF. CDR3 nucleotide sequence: TGTGCCAGCAGTTCAGGGACTCATACTCTGTTTTTT.

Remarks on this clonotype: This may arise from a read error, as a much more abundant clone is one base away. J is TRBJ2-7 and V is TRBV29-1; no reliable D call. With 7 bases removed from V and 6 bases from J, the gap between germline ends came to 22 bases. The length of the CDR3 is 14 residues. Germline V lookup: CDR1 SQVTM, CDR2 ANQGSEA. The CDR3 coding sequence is TGCAGCGCACACACAGTGAACACGGTATCCGAGCAGTACTTC. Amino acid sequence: CSAHTVNTVSEQYF.

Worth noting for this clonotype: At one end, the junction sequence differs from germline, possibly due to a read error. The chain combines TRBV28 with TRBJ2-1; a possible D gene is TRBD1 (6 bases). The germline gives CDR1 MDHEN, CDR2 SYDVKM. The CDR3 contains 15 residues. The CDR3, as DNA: TGTGCCAGCAGCCTCGGTAGGGGGATTTACAATAAGCAGTTCTTC. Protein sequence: CASSLGRGIYNKQFF.

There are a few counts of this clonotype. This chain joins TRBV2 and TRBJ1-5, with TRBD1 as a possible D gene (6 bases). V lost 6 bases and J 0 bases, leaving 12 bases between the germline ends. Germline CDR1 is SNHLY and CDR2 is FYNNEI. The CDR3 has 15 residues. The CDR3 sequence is CASSITGRSNQPQHF. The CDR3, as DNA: TGTGCCAGCAGCATAACAGGGCGTAGCAATCAGCCCCAGCATTTT.

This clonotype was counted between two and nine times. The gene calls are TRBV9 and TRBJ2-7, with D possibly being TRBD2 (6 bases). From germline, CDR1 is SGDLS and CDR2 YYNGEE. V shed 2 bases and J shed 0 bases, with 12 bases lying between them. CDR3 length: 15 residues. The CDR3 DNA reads TGTGCCAGCAGCGTGAGGGACTCAGCCTCCTACGAGCAGTACTTC. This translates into CASSVRDSASYEQYF.

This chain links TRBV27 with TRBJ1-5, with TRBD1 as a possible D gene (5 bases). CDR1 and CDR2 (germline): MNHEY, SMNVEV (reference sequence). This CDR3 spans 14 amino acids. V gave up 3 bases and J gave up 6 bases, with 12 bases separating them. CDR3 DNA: TGTGCCAGCAGTTTCGGGGGTGGGACTCAGCCCCAGCATTTT. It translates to CASSFGGGTQPQHF.